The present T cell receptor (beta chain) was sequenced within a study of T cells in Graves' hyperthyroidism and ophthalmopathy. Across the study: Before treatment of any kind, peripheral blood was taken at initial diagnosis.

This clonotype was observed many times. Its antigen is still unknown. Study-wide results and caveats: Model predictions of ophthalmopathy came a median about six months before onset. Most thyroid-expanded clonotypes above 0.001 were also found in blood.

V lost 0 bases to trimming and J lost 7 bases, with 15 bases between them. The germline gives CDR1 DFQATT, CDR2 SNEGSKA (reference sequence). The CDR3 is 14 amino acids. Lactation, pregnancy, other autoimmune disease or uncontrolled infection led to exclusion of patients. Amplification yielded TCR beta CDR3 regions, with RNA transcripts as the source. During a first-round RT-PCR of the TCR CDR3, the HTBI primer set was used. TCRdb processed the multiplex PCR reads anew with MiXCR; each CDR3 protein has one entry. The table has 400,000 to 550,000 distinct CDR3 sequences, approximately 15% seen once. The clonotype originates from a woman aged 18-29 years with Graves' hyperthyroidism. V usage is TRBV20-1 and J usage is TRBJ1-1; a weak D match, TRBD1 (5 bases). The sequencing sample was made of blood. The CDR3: CSARDPRGGDEAFF. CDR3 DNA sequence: TGCAGTGCTAGAGATCCAAGGGGCGGAGATGAAGCTTTCTTT.